What follows are 18 T cell receptor beta chains derived from one specimen sequenced in a study of OX40 agonist ivuxolimab in advanced cancers. Repertoires were generated with immunoSEQ multiplex PCR, while TCRdb's copy carries only in-frame clones and drops some. The repertoire consists of tens of thousands of clones, with 83% occurring once and the leading ten covering less than 3.5%. Sequencing used CD4+ or CD8+ T cells sorted from blood, obtained in a trial of the OX40 agonist ivuxolimab. Receptors were obtained from an adult with an advanced solid tumor such as melanoma, head and neck, liver or kidney cancer.

As regards this clone: Other DNA sequences in this specimen translate into the identical CDR3. The chain carries TRBV28 and TRBJ1-5; 7 bases are shared with TRBD1. Germline values: CDR1 MDHEN, CDR2 SYDVKM. The trim removed 6 bases at V and 2 bases at J, leaving 1 base unmatched. The CDR3 runs 13 residues. CDR3 nucleotides: TGTGCCAGCAGCGGGACAGGCAATCAGCCCCAGCATTTT. Translated: CASSGTGNQPQHF. Looking up the rest from reference TRBV28 and TRBJ1-5 gives the full variable domain: DVKVTQSSRYLVKRTGEKVFLECVQDMDHENMFWYRQDPGLGLRLIYFSYDVKMKEKGDIPEGYSVSREKKERFSLILESASTNQTSMYLCASSGTGNQPQHFGDGTRLSIL.

The J gene is TRBJ1-1, the V gene TRBV5-1; 7 bases line up with TRBD1. CDR3 length equals 14 residues. V shed 4 bases and J 0 bases; nucleotides not matched to a gene: 3. Germline CDR1 and CDR2: SGHRS and YFSETQ. CDR3 region: CASSDREVNTEAFF. CDR3 nucleotide sequence: TGCGCCAGCAGCGACAGGGAGGTGAACACTGAAGCTTTCTTT.

The rearrangement links TRBV29-1 to TRBJ2-5; 8 bases align to TRBD2. V shed 6 bases and J 5 bases; nucleotides not matched to a gene: 5. CDR1 and CDR2 from the germline V gene are SQVTM and ANQGSEA. The CDR3 has 12 amino acids. CDR3 in DNA: TGCAGCGTAGCCGGGGGGGGTGAGACCCAGTACTTC. This encodes CSVAGGGETQYF.

This sequence joins TRBV30 and TRBJ2-3; D call uncertain. The CDR3 contains 15 residues. Germline V gene sequence: CDR1 GTSNPN, CDR2 SVGIG (reference sequence). V lost 2 bases and J 0 bases, leaving 12 bases between the germline ends. The DNA of the CDR3 is TGTGCCTGGAGTCGAAGAGCATCTAGCACAGATACGCAGTATTTT. Its translation: CAWSRRASSTDTQYF.

About this clone itself: The sample contains more than one DNA sequence encoding this CDR3. The chain combines TRBV18 with TRBJ2-3, with D unresolved. Germline loops: CDR1 KGHSH, CDR2 LQKENI. The CDR3 loop spans 13 amino acids. Trimming took 3 bases from V and 2 from J, leaving 6 bases between them. In nucleotides, the CDR3 is TGTGCCAGCTCACCGACGGCCACAGATACGCAGTATTTT. This sequence encodes CASSPTATDTQYF. Using reference TRBV18 and TRBJ2-3 for the parts outside the CDR3, the full variable domain is NAGVMQNPRHLVRRRGQEARLRCSPMKGHSHVYWYRQLPEEGLKFMVYLQKENIIDESGMPKERFSAEFPKEGPSILRIQQVVRGDSAAYFCASSPTATDTQYFGPGTRLTVL.

The V and J genes are TRBV10-2 and TRBJ2-5; D assignment may be TRBD1 or TRBD2 (7 bases each). Germline V gives CDR1 WSHSY, CDR2 SAAADI. Trimming cost V 7 bases and J 5 bases, with 14 bases left between them. This CDR3 is 13 amino acids long. CDR3 sequence (DNA): TGCGCCAGCATGAACAGGGGAGGGGAGACCCAGTACTTC. It translates to CASMNRGGETQYF.

The rearrangement joins TRBV7-3 to TRBJ2-3; TRBD2 matches at 15 bases. Trimming removed 2 bases from V and 4 bases from J; junction bases left unmatched: 4. CDR1 and CDR2 from the germline V gene are SGHTA and FQGTGA. The CDR3 covers 17 residues. CDR3 sequence reads: CASSLGTSGGSADTQYF. The CDR3 DNA sequence: TGTGCCAGCAGCTTAGGGACTAGCGGGGGGAGTGCAGATACGCAGTATTTT. The complete variable domain, with remaining parts taken from reference TRBV7-3 and TRBJ2-3, reads GAGVSQTPSNKVTEKGKYVELRCDPISGHTALYWYRQSLGQGPEFLIYFQGTGAADDSGLPNDRFFAVRPEGSVSTLKIQRTERGDSAVYLCASSLGTSGGSADTQYFGPGTRLTVL.

V gene TRBV7-3 combines with J gene TRBJ2-2, with D perhaps TRBD2 (5 bases). With 6 bases removed from V and 3 bases from J, the gap between germline ends came to 11 bases. The CDR3 consists of 14 residues. Germline V CDR1 and CDR2: SGHTA, FQGTGA. The CDR3 loop is CASRTTDYTGELFF. The CDR3 DNA reads as TGTGCCAGCAGGACTACAGATTACACCGGGGAGCTGTTTTTT.

The V call is TRBV6-5, the J call TRBJ2-5, with TRBD2 matching 10 bases. V was clipped by 6 bases and J by 5 bases; unmatched bases: 9. CDR3 length: 15 amino acids. Germline assignment: CDR1 MNHEY and CDR2 SVGAGI. Written as DNA, the CDR3 is TGTGCCAGCAGCCGCGCCGGGACTAGCGTGGAGACCCAGTACTTC. It specifies CASSRAGTSVETQYF.

A single count supports this clone. The V gene is TRBV19, the J gene TRBJ2-1; D may correspond to TRBD1 or TRBD2 (5 bases each). Germline V lookup: CDR1 LNHDA, CDR2 SQIVND (reference sequence). Trimming left V 3 bases short and J 4 bases short, with 16 bases between. CDR3 length: 16 residues. This chain's CDR3 is CASSIGIRDGYNEQFF. The CDR3 DNA is TGTGCCAGTAGTATTGGGATCCGGGACGGGTACAATGAGCAGTTCTTC.

V and J are TRBV7-7 and TRBJ2-1; D might be TRBD2 (5 bases). CDR1 SSHAT and CDR2 FNYEAQ come from the germline V gene (reference sequence). The CDR3 consists of 12 residues. The CDR3 loop is CASAGTPDEQFF. The CDR3 DNA reads as TGTGCTAGCGCGGGCACTCCCGATGAGCAGTTCTTC.

V and J are TRBV5-1 and TRBJ2-7; D call uncertain. Trimming pared 5 bases from V and 0 bases from J, leaving 12 bases between. Germline V gene lookup returns CDR1 SGHRS and CDR2 YFSETQ. The CDR3 runs to 14 residues. CDR3 region: CASRGQFNSYEQYF. CDR3 coding DNA: TGCGCCAGCAGAGGCCAGTTTAACTCCTACGAGCAGTACTTC.

The chain carries TRBV5-5 and TRBJ2-7; tentatively, D is TRBD1 or TRBD2 (6 bases each). The germline V gene encodes CDR1 SGHKS and CDR2 YYEKEE (reference sequence). V lost 10 bases and J 4 bases, leaving 18 bases between the germline ends. The CDR3 is made up of 13 amino acids. The CDR3 spells CASERGDGYEQYF. Written as DNA, the CDR3 is TGTGCCTCCGAGAGGGGGGACGGGTACGAGCAGTACTTC.

J is TRBJ1-1 and V is TRBV4-1; weak D call: TRBD1 (5 bases). The CDR3 has 15 amino acids. With 3 bases removed from V and 11 bases from J, the gap between germline ends came to 22 bases. Germline CDR1 and CDR2: MGHRA and YSYEKL. CDR3 sequence (DNA): TGCGCCAGCAGCCAGCCGTTGGTCAGCCGCGAGGGGGCTTTCTTT. Its protein product is CASSQPLVSREGAFF.

The V call is TRBV5-1, the J call TRBJ2-5; 10 bases line up with TRBD2. The CDR3 is 17 amino acids. Germline-derived CDR1 and CDR2 are SGHRS and YFSETQ. V was clipped by 0 bases and J by 4 bases; unmatched bases: 9. CDR3 sequence reads: CASSLATSGAVGETQYF. CDR3 bases: TGCGCCAGCAGCTTGGCAACTAGCGGGGCGGTGGGAGAGACCCAGTACTTC. The whole variable domain, filled in from reference TRBV5-1 and TRBJ2-5, reads KAGVTQTPRYLIKTRGQQVTLSCSPISGHRSVSWYQQTPGQGLQFLFEYFSETQRNKGNFPGRFSGRQFSNSRSEMNVSTLELGDSALYLCASSLATSGAVGETQYFGPGTRLLVL.

V and J are TRBV28 and TRBJ1-2; D remains unclear. With 6 bases removed from V and 4 bases from J, the gap between germline ends came to 15 bases. Germline CDR1 reads MDHEN; CDR2 reads SYDVKM. The CDR3 extends over 14 amino acids. The CDR3 sequence: CASRRVEMGYGYTF. CDR3 in DNA: TGTGCCAGCAGGCGCGTTGAGATGGGCTATGGCTACACCTTC.

V is TRBV27 and J is TRBJ2-3; D is possibly TRBD1 (6 bases). There are 12 residues in the CDR3. V lost 6 bases and J 8 bases, leaving 12 bases between the germline ends. CDR1 and CDR2 (germline): MNHEY, SMNVEV (reference sequence). CDR3 residues: CASRGAAVTQYF. The DNA of the CDR3 is TGTGCCAGCAGGGGGGCCGCGGTTACGCAGTATTTT.

The genes are TRBV5-1 and TRBJ2-5; the match to TRBD1 covers 11 bases. V dropped 5 bases and J dropped 5; count of bases not matched to a gene: 8. This CDR3 spans 15 amino acids. Germline V gives CDR1 SGHRS, CDR2 YFSETQ. This CDR3 reads CASSQGQGARETQYF. The CDR3 DNA reads TGCGCCAGCAGTCAAGGACAGGGGGCTCGGGAGACCCAGTACTTC.